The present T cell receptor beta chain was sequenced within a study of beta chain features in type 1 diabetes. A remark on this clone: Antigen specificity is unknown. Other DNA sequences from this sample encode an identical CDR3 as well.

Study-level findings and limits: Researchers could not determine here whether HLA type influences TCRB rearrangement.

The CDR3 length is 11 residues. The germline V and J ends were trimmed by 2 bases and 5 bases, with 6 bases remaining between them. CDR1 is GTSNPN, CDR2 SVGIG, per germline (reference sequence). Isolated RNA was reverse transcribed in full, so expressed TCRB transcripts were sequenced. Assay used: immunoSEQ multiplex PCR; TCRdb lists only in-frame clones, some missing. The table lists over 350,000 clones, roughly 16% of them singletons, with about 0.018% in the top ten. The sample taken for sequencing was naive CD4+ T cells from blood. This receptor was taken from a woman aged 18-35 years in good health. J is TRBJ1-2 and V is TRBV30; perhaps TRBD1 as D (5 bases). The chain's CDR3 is CAWSPGYGYTF. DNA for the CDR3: TGTGCCTGGAGTCCAGGGTATGGCTACACCTTC. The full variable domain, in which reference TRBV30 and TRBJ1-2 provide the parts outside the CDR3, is SQTIHQWPATLVQPVGSPLSLECTVEGTSNPNLYWYRQAAGRGLQLLFYSVGIGQISSEVPQNLSASRPQDRQFILSSKKLLLSDSGFYLCAWSPGYGYTFGSGTRLTVV.